This TCR beta chain was recovered during a study of a mutant IDH1 vaccine in newly diagnosed glioma. Study overall: Among treated patients, roughly 60% were male and roughly 38% female, and mean age was approximately 40 years. Earlier care involved radiotherapy, temozolomide, or both, and the majority received both.

Generated by immunoSEQ multiplex PCR, the TCRdb table keeps only in-frame clones and is missing some. This sample carries over 45,000 clones, about 82% of them seen once, and the ten largest clones take 12%. Concerning this clone itself: What it binds is unknown.

The CDR3 covers 16 residues. Germline values: CDR1 GTSNPN, CDR2 SVGIG (reference sequence). V dropped 2 bases and J dropped 1 base, with 12 bases sitting between them. Time point reported: week 35, safety follow-up. Mutant IDH1 20-mer peptide, at 300 ug, made up each vaccine dose, with topical imiquimod. Sample: PBMCs, taken from a glioma patient whose treatment included an IDH1 peptide vaccine. The genes are TRBV30 and TRBJ2-6; no reliable D call. This TCR was sampled from a man aged 35-49 years with glioma. This CDR3 reads CAWSSALGSGANVLTF. Here the CDR3 DNA reads TGTGCCTGGAGTTCAGCCCTGGGATCTGGGGCCAACGTCCTGACTTTC.